This T cell receptor (beta chain) is from a study of blood T cell repertoires in COVID-19. Study-wide background: Specimens from acute and convalescent COVID-19 originated in the United States, Italy and Spain.

Trimming at V came to 6 bases and at J to 8 bases, leaving 10 bases not matched to a gene. The CDR3 covers 14 residues. Germline V gene data show CDR1 as LNHDA and CDR2 as SQIVND (reference sequence). TCRdb's copy holds only in-frame clones and misses some; the assay was immunoSEQ multiplex PCR. The data show more than 150,000 clones, more than 60% seen once. The source material was peripheral blood. The TCR originated in a middle-aged man who had recovered from COVID-19. The chain couples TRBV19 to TRBJ1-2; 9 bases map to TRBD1. CDR3 in amino acids: CASSLLTGGGGYTF. The CDR3 bases are TGTGCCAGTAGCCTTCTGACAGGGGGAGGCGGCTACACCTTC.